Following are 13 T cell receptor beta chains from one sample sequenced in a study of identical twins. MiXCR, applied by TCRdb to the 5' RACE reads, yields one record per CDR3 protein. The sample contains hundreds of thousands of distinct CDR3 sequences, around 12% of which appear only once. Separately, the same data were catalogued under a study of yellow fever vaccine responses in identical twins.

The sample was PBMCs. Receptor source: a woman between 18 and 29 years old in good health.

The chain is built from TRBV15 and TRBJ2-7, with 7 bases fitting TRBD2. The trim removed 0 bases at V and 6 bases at J, leaving 8 bases unmatched. The germline V gene encodes CDR1 LNHNV and CDR2 YYDKDF (reference sequence). This CDR3 spans 15 amino acids. The chain's CDR3 is CATSRDRSGGTEQYF. Written as DNA, the CDR3 is TGTGCCACCAGCAGAGACCGGTCGGGGGGAACCGAGCAGTACTTC.

This clonotype was seen a few times. This sequence joins TRBV29-1 and TRBJ2-5; D is uncertain. CDR3 length: 12 amino acids. Germline assignment: CDR1 SQVTM and CDR2 ANQGSEA. Trimming removed 5 bases at V and 3 bases at J, with 10 bases between. CDR3 protein: CSVLETKETQYF. CDR3 sequence (DNA): TGCAGCGTTTTAGAGACGAAAGAGACCCAGTACTTC.

DNA for the CDR3: TGTGCCAGCAGCTTAGGTGGTCAGGGGGACGCTGAAGCTTTCTTT. The encoded protein is CASSLGGQGDAEAFF. V is TRBV13 and J is TRBJ1-1; the match to TRBD1 covers 7 bases. CDR1 is PRHDT, CDR2 FYEKMQ, per germline (reference sequence). Losses at the gene ends were 0 bases for V and 6 bases for J; bases not matched to a gene: 7. The CDR3 runs to 15 residues.

This clonotype occurred a few times. The chain has TRBV5-1 and TRBJ2-7, with D perhaps matching TRBD1 (5 bases). Between the trimmed V and J ends, which lost 1 base and 5 bases, there was a span of 10 bases. Germline CDR1 and CDR2: SGHRS and YFSETQ. The CDR3 sequence is 13 residues long. CDR3 in amino acids: CASSLRPRDEQYF. The CDR3 region has the DNA TGCGCCAGCAGCTTGAGACCCAGGGACGAGCAGTACTTC.

The rearrangement uses TRBV20-1 and TRBJ2-3; maybe TRBD1 (6 bases). The CDR3 is made up of 14 amino acids. Germline V gene lookup returns CDR1 DFQATT and CDR2 SNEGSKA (reference sequence). The V end was cut by 5 bases, the J end by 6 bases, with 18 bases between. The CDR3: CSAPPTGLGDTQYF. The CDR3 DNA follows: TGCAGTGCTCCGCCCACAGGGTTGGGCGATACGCAGTATTTT.

The V gene is TRBV11-3, the J gene TRBJ2-5; D gene ambiguous. Germline CDR1 and CDR2: SGHNT and YENEEA. The CDR3 contains 13 residues. V was cut by 5 bases and J by 5 bases, with 12 bases left in between. For the CDR3, the DNA is TGTGCCAGCAGCCGACCCCCCCAGGAGACCCAGTACTTC. Its translation: CASSRPPQETQYF.

The table lists this clonotype with many counts. The CDR3 nucleotides read TGTGCCAGCAGCCAGCCTGGGAACACTGAAGCTTTCTTT. Protein sequence: CASSQPGNTEAFF. V usage is TRBV6-1 and J usage is TRBJ1-1; no clear D gene. Trimming stripped 6 bases from V and 1 base from J, with 9 bases between. Per germline, CDR1 MNHNS and CDR2 SASEGT. The CDR3 has 13 amino acids.

This clonotype has a handful of counts. The chain uses TRBV20-1 and TRBJ2-1; the D call may be TRBD1 or TRBD2 (6 bases each). The CDR3 has 18 residues. Germline V gene lookup returns CDR1 DFQATT and CDR2 SNEGSKA (reference sequence). Between the trimmed V and J ends, which lost 0 bases and 10 bases, there was a span of 28 bases. The CDR3 DNA sequence: TGCAGTGCTAGAGATCTGGGGGGCGGGCTCACGACGCCGGGGGAGCAGTTCTTC. It encodes CSARDLGGGLTTPGEQFF.

The chain couples TRBV2 to TRBJ1-5, with D possibly matching TRBD1 (6 bases). The germline CDR1 and CDR2 sequences are SNHLY and FYNNEI. The CDR3 loop spans 18 amino acids. In nucleotides, the CDR3 is TGTACCATCTGCCACTCCCGAGGGACACTGGTGGGTCATCAGCCCCAGCATTTT. It translates to CTICHSRGTLVGHQPQHF.

A few counts support this clonotype. CDR3 DNA sequence: TGTGCCAGCAGCCCTTTAGACAGGGCGGGGAATGAGCAGTTCTTC. This gives the protein CASSPLDRAGNEQFF. The chain is built from TRBV7-9 and TRBJ2-1; TRBD1 is a possible D gene (7 bases). The CDR3 sequence is 15 residues long. CDR1 and CDR2 from the germline V gene are SEHNR and FQNEAQ (reference sequence). Trimming removed 5 bases from V and 7 bases from J, with 18 bases in between.

This chain joins TRBV2 and TRBJ2-5; 10 nucleotides align to TRBD2. The CDR3 is 13 amino acids. V trimming: 9 bases; J trimming: 5 bases; junction bases outside the gene matches: 6. CDR1 is SNHLY and CDR2 is FYNNEI in the germline V gene. CDR3 sequence: CASRAGGSETQYF. The CDR3 nucleotides are TGTGCCAGTAGAGCGGGGGGGAGCGAGACCCAGTACTTC.

V is TRBV28 and J is TRBJ1-5, with D possibly TRBD1 on 6 matching bases. V was shortened by 5 bases and J by 3 bases, with 17 bases between the two germline ends. The germline V gene encodes CDR1 MDHEN and CDR2 SYDVKM. The length of the CDR3 is 16 residues. The CDR3 DNA reads TGTGCCAGCAGTCCCCCCCTCAGGGGTTTCAATCAGCCCCAGCATTTT. Its protein is CASSPPLRGFNQPQHF. The full variable domain, with the rest looked up from reference TRBV28 and TRBJ1-5, is DVKVTQSSRYLVKRTGEKVFLECVQDMDHENMFWYRQDPGLGLRLIYFSYDVKMKEKGDIPEGYSVSREKKERFSLILESASTNQTSMYLCASSPPLRGFNQPQHFGDGTRLSIL.

This clonotype was recorded at least ten times. The V call is TRBV9, the J call TRBJ2-1, with TRBD2 matching 11 bases. The CDR3 runs 19 residues. V lost 4 bases, J lost 5 bases, and 17 bases stayed unmatched. In germline, CDR1 is SGDLS, CDR2 YYNGEE. The CDR3: CASSTRPGLAAVRDNEQFF. As DNA, the CDR3 is TGTGCCAGCAGCACGAGGCCGGGACTAGCGGCGGTTAGAGACAATGAGCAGTTCTTC.